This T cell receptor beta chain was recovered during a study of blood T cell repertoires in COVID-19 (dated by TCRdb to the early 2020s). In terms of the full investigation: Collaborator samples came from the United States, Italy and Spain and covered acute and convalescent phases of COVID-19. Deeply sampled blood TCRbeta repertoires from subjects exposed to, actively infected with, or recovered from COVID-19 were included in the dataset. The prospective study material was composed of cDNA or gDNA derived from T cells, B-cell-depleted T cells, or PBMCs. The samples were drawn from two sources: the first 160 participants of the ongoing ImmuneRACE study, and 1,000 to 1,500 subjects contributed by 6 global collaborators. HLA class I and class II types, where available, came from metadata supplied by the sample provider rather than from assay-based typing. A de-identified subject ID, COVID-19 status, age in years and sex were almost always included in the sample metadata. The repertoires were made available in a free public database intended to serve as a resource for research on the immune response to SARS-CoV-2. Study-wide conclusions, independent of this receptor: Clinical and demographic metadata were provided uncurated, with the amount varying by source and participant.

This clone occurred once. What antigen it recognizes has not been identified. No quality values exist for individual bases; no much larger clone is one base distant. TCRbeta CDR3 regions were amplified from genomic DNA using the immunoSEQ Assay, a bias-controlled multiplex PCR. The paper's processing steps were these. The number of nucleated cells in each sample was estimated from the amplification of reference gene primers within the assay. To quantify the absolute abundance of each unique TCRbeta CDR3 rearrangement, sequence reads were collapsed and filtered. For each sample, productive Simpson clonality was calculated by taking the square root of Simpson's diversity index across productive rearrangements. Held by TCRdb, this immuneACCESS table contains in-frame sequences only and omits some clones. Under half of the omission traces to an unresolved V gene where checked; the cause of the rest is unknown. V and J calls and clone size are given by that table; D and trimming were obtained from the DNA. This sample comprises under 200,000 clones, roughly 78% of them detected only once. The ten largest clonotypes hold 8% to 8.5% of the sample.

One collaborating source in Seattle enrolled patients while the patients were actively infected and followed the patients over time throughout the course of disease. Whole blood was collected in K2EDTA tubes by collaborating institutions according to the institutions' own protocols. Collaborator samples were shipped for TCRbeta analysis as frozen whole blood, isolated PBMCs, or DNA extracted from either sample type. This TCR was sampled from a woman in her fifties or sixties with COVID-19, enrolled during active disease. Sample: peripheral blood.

CDR3 sequence: CASSQDRRRQFF. The nucleotides are TGTGCCAGCAGCCAAGATAGGAGACGCCAGTTCTTC. This chain is built from TRBV14 and TRBJ2-1, with the identity of the D gene unclear. The CDR3 sequence holds 12 residues, the cysteine and phenylalanine included. Only CDR3 DNA remains: 36 bases, in frame from the first base. The germline ends are 10 bases apart after V is trimmed by 0 bases and J by 13 bases. The germline V gene specifies SGHDN as CDR1 and FVKESK as CDR2.